The 21 T cell receptor beta chains reported below all come from one sample, sequenced in a study of CD8 T cells in ankylosing spondylitis. Using its own MiXCR run on the 5' RACE reads, TCRdb lists one record per CDR3 protein. The profile covers about 220,000 distinct CDR3 sequences, with about 7% appearing a single time and 13% to 15% taken by the ten largest. No antigens are known for them. Study observations and caveats: Apparently characteristic of ankylosing spondylitis blood was a TCR beta motif (eight highly homologous variants).

Material: blood, either unsorted or a sorted T cell fraction (not recorded which). The origin of the receptors is a male donor with ankylosing spondylitis.

The rearrangement uses TRBV5-1 and TRBJ2-3, with TRBD1 as a possible D gene (5 bases). Germline CDR1 is SGHRS and CDR2 is YFSETQ. This CDR3 is 17 amino acids long. The germline V and J ends were trimmed by 1 base and 0 bases, with 15 bases remaining between them. The CDR3 DNA sequence: TGCGCCAGCAGCTTGAGGGGAACTTTATCTAGCACAGATACGCAGTATTTT. Its protein product is CASSLRGTLSSTDTQYF. The whole variable domain, remainder taken from reference TRBV5-1 and TRBJ2-3, is KAGVTQTPRYLIKTRGQQVTLSCSPISGHRSVSWYQQTPGQGLQFLFEYFSETQRNKGNFPGRFSGRQFSNSRSEMNVSTLELGDSALYLCASSLRGTLSSTDTQYFGPGTRLTVL.

Many counts were recorded for this clonotype. The V call is TRBV6-2 or TRBV6-3, the J call TRBJ1-1; no clear D. Germline V lookup: CDR1 MNHEY, CDR2 SVGEGT. Trimming stripped 7 bases from V and 6 bases from J, with 9 bases between. CDR3 length equals 11 residues. DNA of the CDR3: TGTGCCAGCACCTCGGGAGCTGAAGCTTTCTTT. Its protein product is CASTSGAEAFF.

This clonotype was seen at least ten times. The chain has TRBV7-6 and TRBJ2-1; TRBD2 aligns across 7 bases. The junction had 12 bases not matched to a gene; V was cut back by 0 bases and J by 4 bases. This CDR3 is 18 amino acids long. Germline CDR1 SGHVS, CDR2 FNYEAQ. The CDR3 DNA follows: TGTGCCAGCAGCTTAGCCCCTCTAGCGGCCTCTATTTACAATGAGCAGTTCTTC. Its protein is CASSLAPLAASIYNEQFF. Drawing the rest from reference TRBV7-6 and TRBJ2-1, the complete variable domain is GAGVSQSPRYKVTKRGQDVALRCDPISGHVSLYWYRQALGQGPEFLTYFNYEAQQDKSGLPNDRFSAERPEGSISTLTIQRTEQRDSAMYRCASSLAPLAASIYNEQFFGPGTRLTVL.

The chain carries TRBV14 and TRBJ2-7, with unresolved D. Germline V lookup: CDR1 SGHDN, CDR2 FVKESK. V lost 3 bases and J lost 2, with 8 bases in between. CDR3 length: 13 residues. In nucleotides, the CDR3 is TGTGCCAGCAGCCACGTCGGACCCTACGAGCAGTACTTC. It yields the protein CASSHVGPYEQYF. The full variable domain, its missing parts supplied by reference TRBV14 and TRBJ2-7, is EAGVTQFPSHSVIEKGQTVTLRCDPISGHDNLYWYRRVMGKEIKFLLHFVKESKQDESGMPNNRFLAERTGGTYSTLKVQPAELEDSGVYFCASSHVGPYEQYFGPGTRLTVT.

This clonotype has a count of ten or more. The genes are TRBV7-9 and TRBJ1-2; TRBD1 is a possible D gene (6 bases). The CDR3 runs to 15 residues. Germline V gene lookup returns CDR1 SEHNR and CDR2 FQNEAQ (reference sequence). V was clipped by 0 bases and J by 4 bases, with 12 bases between them. For the CDR3, the DNA is TGTGCCAGCAGCTTAGCAGGGGGTCGATCCTATGGCTACACCTTC. It encodes CASSLAGGRSYGYTF.

This clonotype has at least ten counts. The chain is built from TRBV7-8 and TRBJ2-4, with 7 bases fitting TRBD1. Germline values: CDR1 SGHVS, CDR2 FQNEAQ. The CDR3 consists of 19 residues. V shed 1 base and J 0 bases; nucleotides not matched to a gene: 12. The CDR3 spells CASSLEGDRRKIAKNIQYF. DNA for the CDR3: TGTGCCAGCAGCTTAGAAGGGGACAGAAGAAAAATAGCCAAAAACATTCAGTACTTC. The full variable domain, completed using reference TRBV7-8 and TRBJ2-4, is GAGVSQSPRYKVAKRGQDVALRCDPISGHVSLFWYQQALGQGPEFLTYFQNEAQLDKSGLPSDRFFAERPEGSVSTLKIQRTQQEDSAVYLCASSLEGDRRKIAKNIQYFGAGTRLSVL.

The table lists this clonotype with many counts. This rearrangement joins TRBV6-2 or TRBV6-3 to TRBJ1-2; TRBD1 matches at 7 bases. The CDR3 runs 15 residues. The germline V gene encodes CDR1 MNHEY and CDR2 SVGEGT. Germline trimming cut 4 bases from V and 5 bases from J; bases unmatched to any gene: 10. Here the CDR3 reads CASSFQGGGAYGYTF. The CDR3 DNA reads TGTGCCAGCAGTTTCCAAGGAGGGGGCGCTTATGGCTACACCTTC.

This clonotype was seen ten or more times. The V call is TRBV4-3, the J call TRBJ2-1; the match to TRBD2 covers 8 bases. This CDR3 comprises 14 residues. CDR1 LGHNA and CDR2 YSLEER come from the germline V gene. Losses at the gene ends were 4 bases for V and 9 bases for J; bases not matched to a gene: 8. CDR3 bases: TGCGCCAGCAGCCCCCTGCTAGCGGGTAGTGAGCAGTTCTTC. Translation gives CASSPLLAGSEQFF.

This clonotype was seen repeatedly, ten times or more. The chain couples TRBV2 to TRBJ2-7; D is undetermined. Trimming took 0 bases from V and 9 from J, leaving 9 bases between them. Germline-derived CDR1 and CDR2 are SNHLY and FYNNEI. The CDR3 contains 12 residues. The CDR3 region has the DNA TGTGCCAGCAGTGAAGCGCTGGGCCGGCAGTACTTC. As protein: CASSEALGRQYF.

This clonotype was detected ten times or more. This chain joins TRBV7-8 and TRBJ2-1, with TRBD2 matching over 13 bases. Germline V gene data show CDR1 as SGHVS and CDR2 as FQNEAQ. CDR3 size: 16 residues. Trimming removed 1 base from V and 5 bases from J; junction bases left unmatched: 2. For the CDR3, the DNA is TGTGCCAGCAGCTTAGAACTAGCGGGGGGGGACAATGAGCAGTTCTTC. Translated, it gives CASSLELAGGDNEQFF.

This clonotype has at least ten counts. This sequence joins TRBV5-6 and TRBJ2-1, with 11 bases identical to TRBD2. CDR3 size: 16 residues. V lost 0 bases, J lost 4 bases, and 3 bases stayed unmatched. Germline V gives CDR1 SGHDT, CDR2 YYEEEE. The CDR3 loop is CASSLALAGGYNEQFF. As DNA, the CDR3 is TGTGCCAGCAGCTTGGCTCTAGCGGGAGGATACAATGAGCAGTTCTTC.

This clonotype was observed at least ten times. This rearrangement joins TRBV20-1 to TRBJ2-5; D gene uncertain. The CDR3 is 10 amino acids. The germline V gene has CDR1 DFQATT and CDR2 SNEGSKA (reference sequence). V was trimmed by 5 bases and J by 1 base, leaving 2 bases between them. CDR3 sequence: CSASQETQYF. The CDR3 DNA reads as TGCAGTGCTTCCCAAGAGACCCAGTACTTC.

The genes are TRBV27 and TRBJ1-4; D is unresolved. The germline V gene has CDR1 MNHEY and CDR2 SMNVEV (reference sequence). Trimming took 2 bases from V and 7 from J, leaving 11 bases between them. The length of the CDR3 is 14 residues. This chain's CDR3 is CASSLTPMSEKLFF. The CDR3 region has the DNA TGTGCCAGCAGTTTAACCCCCATGAGTGAAAAACTGTTTTTT.

This clonotype showed up just a few times. The V and J genes are TRBV5-1 and TRBJ2-5, with 9 bases that match TRBD2. The V segment lost 3 bases and the J segment 4 bases; nucleotides outside the gene matches: 4. CDR3 length equals 14 residues. Germline V gives CDR1 SGHRS, CDR2 YFSETQ. The CDR3 loop reads CASSSGTSLETQYF. In DNA form, the CDR3 reads TGCGCCAGCAGCTCCGGGACTAGCCTAGAGACCCAGTACTTC.

This clonotype was seen at least ten times. The chain carries TRBV28 and TRBJ1-1; D is possibly TRBD1 (5 bases). The CDR3 totals 17 residues. Germline V gene sequence: CDR1 MDHEN, CDR2 SYDVKM. Between the trimmed V and J ends, which lost 3 bases and 1 base, there was a span of 18 bases. CDR3: CASSFSTKGAWNTEAFF. CDR3 nucleotides: TGTGCCAGCAGTTTCTCCACCAAAGGGGCGTGGAACACTGAAGCTTTCTTT.

This clonotype was detected ten times or more. The chain has TRBV5-1 and TRBJ2-1, with 12 bases identical to TRBD2. Germline loops: CDR1 SGHRS, CDR2 YFSETQ. Trimming removed 1 base from V and 14 bases from J; junction bases left unmatched: 4. The CDR3 totals 13 residues. DNA of the CDR3: TGCGCCAGCAGCTTGTCTCTAGCGGGAGGGGAGTTCTTC. Translating gives CASSLSLAGGEFF.

This clonotype was found many times. This rearrangement joins TRBV3-1 to TRBJ1-5; D is perhaps TRBD1 (5 bases). CDR3 length: 15 residues. From germline, CDR1 is LGHDT and CDR2 YNNKEL (reference sequence). V was pared by 1 base and J by 1 base, with 8 bases between. CDR3 bases: TGTGCCAGCAGCCAAGGGACAACGAGCAATCAGCCCCAGCATTTT. This gives the protein CASSQGTTSNQPQHF. Complete variable domain (other parts from reference TRBV3-1 and TRBJ1-5): DTAVSQTPKYLVTQMGNDKSIKCEQNLGHDTMYWYKQDSKKFLKIMFSYNNKELIINETVPNRFSPKSPDKAHLNLHINSLELGDSAVYFCASSQGTTSNQPQHFGDGTRLSIL.

V usage is TRBV4-3 and J usage is TRBJ2-2; 7 bases are shared with TRBD1. The CDR3 length is 15 residues. The V and J ends lost 3 bases and 1 base, in that order; junction bases with no gene match: 2. Germline lookup yields CDR1 LGHNA and CDR2 YSLEER. CDR3 in DNA: TGCGCCAGCAGCCAGGGACAGCTGAACACCGGGGAGCTGTTTTTT. Translated, it gives CASSQGQLNTGELFF.

This clonotype was counted ten times or more. The V call is TRBV5-6, the J call TRBJ2-1, with D hard to call. Germline V gives CDR1 SGHDT, CDR2 YYEEEE. Trimming removed 1 base at V and 10 bases at J, with 12 bases between. The CDR3 has 13 amino acids. CDR3: CASSLKSSREQFF. The CDR3 nucleotides read TGTGCCAGCAGCTTGAAGTCCTCAAGGGAGCAGTTCTTC.

This clonotype has ten or more counts. The chain has TRBV20-1 and TRBJ1-2, with D unresolved. This CDR3 has 18 amino acids. V lost 0 bases to trimming and J lost 0 bases, with 20 bases between them. Germline V gene lookup returns CDR1 DFQATT and CDR2 SNEGSKA (reference sequence). CDR3 coding DNA: TGCAGTGCTAGAGATCTTGGTAGCTCAACCCAAGCTAACTATGGCTACACCTTC. Encoded protein: CSARDLGSSTQANYGYTF.

This clonotype was counted ten times or more. The V call is TRBV7-9, the J call TRBJ2-2; D remains unclear. V lost 5 bases, J lost 2 bases, and 15 bases lay in between. The CDR3 spans 16 residues. From germline, CDR1 is SEHNR and CDR2 FQNEAQ (reference sequence). CDR3 residues: CASSPPVAINTGELFF. CDR3 DNA sequence: TGTGCCAGCAGCCCACCCGTCGCGATCAACACCGGGGAGCTGTTTTTT. Looking up the rest from reference TRBV7-9 and TRBJ2-2 gives the full variable domain: DTGVSQNPRHKITKRGQNVTFRCDPISEHNRLYWYRQTLGQGPEFLTYFQNEAQLEKSRLLSDRFSAERPKGSFSTLEIQRTEQGDSAMYLCASSPPVAINTGELFFGEGSRLTVL.